The source of this T cell receptor beta chain is a study of PD-1 and CTLA-4 blockade in melanoma. Per germline, CDR1 SGHDT and CDR2 YYEEEE. There are 11 residues in the CDR3. Trimming cost V 1 base and J 6 bases, with 4 bases left between them. Repertoires were generated with immunoSEQ multiplex PCR, while TCRdb's copy carries only in-frame clones and drops some. Of approximately 33,000 clones in the sample, around 93% were seen once. This chain connects TRBV5-6 to TRBJ2-5; D uncertain. The source of this sequence is a human donor with melanoma. This specimen was CD8+ T cells from peripheral blood, taken from a patient given anti-PD-1 treatment. As DNA, the CDR3 is TGTGCCAGCAGCTTGCAGAAGACCCAGTACTTC. This encodes CASSLQKTQYF.